The present entry profiles one T cell receptor (beta chain) with its context. Looked up from germline, CDR1 is SGHAT and CDR2 is FQDESV (reference sequence). Trimming shortened V by 1 base and J by 3 bases, and 10 bases separated the two germline ends. The CDR3 is 15 residues long. One entry per CDR3 protein results from TCRdb running MiXCR on the RT-PCR reads. The sample has 24,000 or so distinct CDR3 sequences; approximately 28% are singletons. The entry originates in a study of patients and donors after allogeneic stem cell transplantation. This sequence originates from a human donor who was either an allogeneic HSCT recipient or a stem cell or donor lymphocyte infusion donor (not recorded which). It is not recorded whose cells these are; they may come from a transplant donor. The sample consisted of blood, either unsorted or a sorted T cell fraction (not recorded which). The chain couples TRBV11-1 to TRBJ1-5, with D unresolved. This CDR3 is CASSLDGRDNQPQHF. The CDR3 nucleotides read TGTGCCAGCAGCTTAGATGGGAGGGACAATCAGCCCCAGCATTTT.